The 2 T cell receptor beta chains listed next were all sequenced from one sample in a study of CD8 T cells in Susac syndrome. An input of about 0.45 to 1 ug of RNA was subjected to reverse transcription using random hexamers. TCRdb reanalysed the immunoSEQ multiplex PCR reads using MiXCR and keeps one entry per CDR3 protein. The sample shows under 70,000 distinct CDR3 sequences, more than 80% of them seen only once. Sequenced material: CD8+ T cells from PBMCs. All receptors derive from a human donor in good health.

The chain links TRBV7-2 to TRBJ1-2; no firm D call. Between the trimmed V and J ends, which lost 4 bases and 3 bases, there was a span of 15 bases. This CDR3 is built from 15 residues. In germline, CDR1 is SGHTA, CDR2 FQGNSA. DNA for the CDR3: TGTGCCAGCAGCTCCGGGAGATCTAAGGACTATGGCTACACCTTC. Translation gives CASSSGRSKDYGYTF.

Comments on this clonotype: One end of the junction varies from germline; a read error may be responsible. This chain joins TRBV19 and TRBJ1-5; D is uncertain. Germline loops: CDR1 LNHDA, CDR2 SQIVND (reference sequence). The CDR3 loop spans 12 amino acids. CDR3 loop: CTSSQRGQPQHF. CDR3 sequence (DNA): TGTACCAGTAGTCAGCGGGGTCAGCCCCAGCATTTT.